These 13 T cell receptor beta chains were sequenced from one sample in a study of blood T cell repertoires in COVID-19. TCRdb keeps only in-frame clones here, not all; method: immunoSEQ multiplex PCR. The sample carries roughly 190,000 clones, around nine tenths recorded once. Specimen: peripheral blood. These receptors originate from a man aged 18 to 35 with active or convalescent COVID-19.

This clone was seen only once. The CDR3 coding sequence is TGCGCCAGCAGCTTGGCCGTCGCGGGGGGGCCCAAGGAGCAGTTCTTC. Protein product: CASSLAVAGGPKEQFF. This chain joins TRBV5-1 and TRBJ2-1; TRBD2 matches at 9 bases. Per the germline V gene, CDR1 is SGHRS and CDR2 is YFSETQ. Trimming took 0 bases from V and 10 from J; bases not matched to a gene: 11. CDR3 length equals 16 residues.

This clone was seen just once. CDR3 sequence reads: CASSHIGQGNYEQYF. CDR3 nucleotide sequence: TGTGCCAGCAGCCACATAGGACAGGGAAACTACGAGCAGTACTTC. This chain joins TRBV4-2 and TRBJ2-7; 8 nucleotides align to TRBD1. This CDR3 comprises 15 residues. CDR1 and CDR2 from the germline V gene are LGHNA and YNFKEQ. V trimming: 3 bases; J trimming: 3 bases; junction bases outside the gene matches: 7.

In this sample, this clone turned up a few times. The chain has TRBV5-8 and TRBJ2-7; 9 nucleotides agree with TRBD2. This CDR3 has 14 residues. J gave up 3 bases and V 0 bases, and 1 base lay outside the gene matches. Germline assignment: CDR1 SGHTS and CDR2 YDEGEE. CDR3 sequence: CASSLELAGYEQYV. The CDR3 DNA is TGTGCCAGCAGCTTGGAACTAGCGGGCTACGAGCAGTACGTC.

This clone was detected once. The chain recombines TRBV10-3 with TRBJ1-2; 8 bases map to TRBD1. Trimming removed 11 bases from V and 3 bases from J; junction bases left unmatched: 8. The germline gives CDR1 ENHRY, CDR2 SYGVKD. The CDR3 extends over 13 amino acids. CDR3 coding DNA: TGTGCCCTAAACAGGGGGAACGACTATGGCTACACCTTC. Encoded protein: CALNRGNDYGYTF.

The chain is built from TRBV24-1 and TRBJ1-1; 7 nucleotides line up with TRBD1. Looked up from germline, CDR1 is KGHDR and CDR2 is SFDVKD. The CDR3 length is 13 residues. The V gene end was trimmed by 12 bases and the J gene end by 1 base; junction bases not matched to a gene: 7. CDR3 nucleotide sequence: TGTGCCTCCGTCAACAGGGGGAACACTGAAGCTTTCTTT. Protein product: CASVNRGNTEAFF.

V is TRBV29-1 and J is TRBJ2-2; 7 bases map to TRBD1. Germline-derived CDR1 and CDR2 are SQVTM and ANQGSEA. The CDR3 contains 13 residues. Unmatched junction bases numbered 6, after V lost 7 bases and J lost 4 bases. The CDR3 sequence: CSARDSVTGELFF. The CDR3 coding sequence is TGCAGCGCCCGGGACAGTGTCACCGGGGAGCTGTTTTTT.

V gene TRBV13 combines with J gene TRBJ2-2, with 9 bases identical to TRBD2. The CDR3 consists of 13 residues. V shed 5 bases, J shed 7 bases, and the junction held 2 bases outside the gene matches. CDR1 PRHDT and CDR2 FYEKMQ come from the germline V gene (reference sequence). The CDR3 region is CASSPSGVGELFF. The CDR3 DNA sequence: TGTGCCAGCAGCCCTAGCGGGGTCGGGGAGCTGTTTTTT.

CDR3 sequence: CASSLRLAGYNEQFF. The CDR3 bases are TGTGCCAGCAGTTTGAGGCTAGCGGGTTACAATGAGCAGTTCTTC. The gene calls are TRBV6-2 or TRBV6-3 and TRBJ2-1, with 8 positions matching TRBD2. There are 15 residues in the CDR3. V gave up 4 bases and J gave up 4 bases; unmatched junction bases: 6. The germline V gene encodes CDR1 MNHEY and CDR2 SVGEGT.

The chain joins TRBV30 to TRBJ2-5; TRBD2 agrees at 11 bases. The CDR3 has 15 amino acids. CDR1 is GTSNPN, CDR2 SVGIG, per germline (reference sequence). V lost 0 bases to trimming and J lost 1 base; unmatched junction nucleotides: 1. Written as DNA, the CDR3 is TGTGCCTGGAGTGTAGGACTAGCGGGCCAAGAGACCCAGTACTTC. Its translation is CAWSVGLAGQETQYF.

This chain connects TRBV2 to TRBJ1-5; no clear D. Trimming removed 5 bases from V and 5 bases from J, with 10 bases in between. The CDR3 totals 13 residues. Germline values: CDR1 SNHLY, CDR2 FYNNEI. CDR3 DNA sequence: TGTGCCAGCAGTACCGAGGGTGATCAGCCCCAGCATTTT. It encodes CASSTEGDQPQHF.

The chain is built from TRBV3-1 (or the pseudogene TRBV3-2) and TRBJ2-5, with D possibly TRBD1 on 6 matching bases. CDR1 and CDR2 from the germline V gene are LGHDT and YNNKEL (reference sequence). V was clipped by 2 bases and J by 3 bases, with 19 bases between them. This CDR3 has 17 amino acids. CDR3 in amino acids: CASSQILRGLVEETQYF. For the CDR3, the DNA is TGTGCCAGCAGCCAAATCCTAAGGGGGTTGGTGGAAGAGACCCAGTACTTC.

The chain recombines TRBV7-9 with TRBJ1-1; 7 bases fit TRBD1. With V trimmed by 4 bases and J by 4 bases, 18 bases remained unmatched. This CDR3 has 18 amino acids. The V gene's germline CDR1 is SEHNR and CDR2 FQNEAQ (reference sequence). The CDR3 reads CASSWAVDRARGGTEAFF. The DNA for the CDR3 is TGTGCCAGCAGCTGGGCGGTAGACAGGGCCCGGGGCGGCACTGAAGCTTTCTTT.

The CDR3 DNA reads as TGTGCCAGCAGTGAATTGGGCAGGGGGCTCTCGAACACTGAAGCTTTCTTT. Protein sequence: CASSELGRGLSNTEAFF. This chain uses TRBV25-1 with TRBJ1-1, with 8 bases identical to TRBD1. The CDR3 is 17 residues long. From germline, CDR1 is MGHDK and CDR2 SYGVNS. Trimming removed 1 base from V and 1 base from J; junction bases left unmatched: 8.